The 25 T cell receptor beta chains reported below all come from one sample, sequenced in a study of response to subunit inactivated influenza vaccine. MiXCR, applied by TCRdb to the RT-PCR reads, yields one record per CDR3 protein. The sample shows around 760,000 distinct CDR3 sequences, approximately 13% of them seen only once. The material sequenced was PBMCs from blood, taken around two weeks before vaccination. The receptors were sampled from a man between 50 and 59 years old who received an inactivated influenza vaccine.

A few counts support this clonotype. The chain is built from TRBV28 and TRBJ2-7, with 8 positions matching TRBD2. The V and J ends lost 3 bases and 3 bases, in that order; junction bases with no gene match: 7. CDR3 length equals 15 residues. Germline loops: CDR1 MDHEN, CDR2 SYDVKM. The CDR3 bases are TGTGCCAGCAGTTTCGGGAGGGGTCGGAACTACGAGCAGTACTTC. Translating it yields CASSFGRGRNYEQYF.

This clonotype occurred a few times. The chain employs TRBV12-3 or TRBV12-4 and TRBJ2-2; maybe TRBD2 (6 bases). The CDR3 spans 13 residues. Trimming cost V 6 bases and J 4 bases, with 9 bases left between them. This chain's CDR3 is CASSRDFTGELFF. The DNA for the CDR3 is TGTGCCAGCAGCCGGGACTTCACCGGGGAGCTGTTTTTT.

This clonotype was counted ten times or more. This chain joins TRBV7-8 and TRBJ2-7; no firm D call. Between the trimmed V and J ends, which lost 1 base and 6 bases, there was a span of 4 bases. CDR1 and CDR2 from the germline V gene are SGHVS and FQNEAQ. This CDR3 spans 11 amino acids. CDR3 amino acids: CASSLDREQYF. CDR3 DNA sequence: TGTGCCAGCAGCTTAGATCGCGAGCAGTACTTC. Filled out from reference TRBV7-8 and TRBJ2-7, the complete variable domain reads GAGVSQSPRYKVAKRGQDVALRCDPISGHVSLFWYQQALGQGPEFLTYFQNEAQLDKSGLPSDRFFAERPEGSVSTLKIQRTQQEDSAVYLCASSLDREQYFGPGTRLTVT.

The CDR3 is CASRASSGAEYF. The CDR3 DNA sequence: TGTGCCAGCAGGGCCAGCAGCGGGGCAGAGTACTTC. The rearrangement uses TRBV12-3 or TRBV12-4 and TRBJ2-7, with 7 bases that match TRBD2. V gave up 6 bases and J gave up 11 bases; unmatched junction bases: 10. CDR3 length equals 12 residues.

V is TRBV20-1 and J is TRBJ2-4; no definite D call. Germline V CDR1 and CDR2: DFQATT, SNEGSKA (reference sequence). Trimming took 0 bases from V and 5 from J, leaving 11 bases between them. The CDR3 sequence is 14 residues long. In nucleotides, the CDR3 is TGCAGTGCTAGAGATCTATCGGGCGAAAACATTCAGTACTTC. Translating it yields CSARDLSGENIQYF.

This clonotype came up many times. This chain links TRBV14 with TRBJ2-7; 7 bases match TRBD2. With 5 bases clipped from V and 4 bases from J, the junction kept 11 bases outside the gene matches. Germline loops: CDR1 SGHDN, CDR2 FVKESK. The CDR3 is 15 amino acids. The DNA of the CDR3 is TGTGCCAGCAGCAGAGCTAGCGGTACTCATTACGAGCAGTACTTC. Translation gives CASSRASGTHYEQYF.

Many counts were recorded for this clonotype. The J gene is TRBJ1-4, the V gene TRBV7-8; possible D gene TRBD1, 5 bases. CDR1 SGHVS and CDR2 FQNEAQ come from the germline V gene. The CDR3 runs 14 residues. V was clipped by 5 bases and J by 7 bases, with 14 bases between them. The CDR3 bases are TGTGCCAGCAGCCCAGGGACCTCTCTTGAAAAACTGTTTTTT. Its protein is CASSPGTSLEKLFF.

The chain uses TRBV7-9 and TRBJ2-7; 7 bases are shared with TRBD1. V lost 5 bases, J lost 4 bases, and 5 bases stayed unmatched. The CDR3 consists of 13 residues. Germline V gene sequence: CDR1 SEHNR, CDR2 FQNEAQ (reference sequence). This CDR3 reads CASSKGARYEQYF. CDR3 bases: TGTGCCAGCAGCAAGGGGGCGCGTTACGAGCAGTACTTC.

The count of this clonotype is one. The chain combines TRBV5-1 with TRBJ2-1, with TRBD2 matching over 8 bases. V dropped 2 bases and J dropped 3; count of bases not matched to a gene: 1. CDR1 is SGHRS, CDR2 YFSETQ, per germline. The CDR3 is 14 residues long. DNA for the CDR3: TGCGCCAGCAGCTTTGCGGGGGGCTACAATGAGCAGTTCTTC. Its translation is CASSFAGGYNEQFF.

The J gene is TRBJ1-1, the V gene TRBV15; D is possibly TRBD1 (5 bases). The CDR3 is 11 residues long. Trimming took off 8 bases at V and 6 bases at J, with 10 bases between the two ends. Looked up from germline, CDR1 is LNHNV and CDR2 is YYDKDF (reference sequence). In DNA, the CDR3 is TGTGCCACCCCGGAAGGGGCTGAAGCTTTCTTT. It yields the protein CATPEGAEAFF.

J is TRBJ2-3 and V is TRBV5-1; TRBD1 agrees at 9 bases. CDR1 and CDR2 (germline): SGHRS, YFSETQ. This CDR3 is built from 16 residues. The V and J ends lost 4 bases and 3 bases, in that order; junction bases with no gene match: 9. CDR3 in DNA: TGCGCCAGCAGCCCCGGGACAGGGAGGTCTACAGATACGCAGTATTTT. Protein sequence: CASSPGTGRSTDTQYF.

The V and J genes are TRBV21-1 and TRBJ2-2; the table's D call of TRBD1 was not tested on the DNA. TRBV21-1 is a pseudogene locus. This CDR3 is built from 15 residues. This CDR3 reads CASTLGTNNTGELFF. DNA of the CDR3: TGTGCCAGCACCCTGGGGACCAACAACACCGGGGAGCTGTTTTTT.

This chain links TRBV29-1 with TRBJ2-7; 9 bases are a match to TRBD2. From germline, CDR1 is SQVTM and CDR2 ANQGSEA. The CDR3 consists of 13 residues. Trimming at V came to 4 bases and at J to 4 bases, leaving 5 bases not matched to a gene. CDR3 in DNA: TGCAGCGTTGGCCTAGCGGGAAGGTACGAGCAGTACTTC. Translated: CSVGLAGRYEQYF.

J is TRBJ2-1 and V is TRBV5-1; no firm D call. This CDR3 has 17 residues. Trimming took 0 bases from V and 4 from J, leaving 17 bases between them. CDR1 is SGHRS, CDR2 YFSETQ, per germline. The CDR3 bases are TGCGCCAGCAGCTTGGCCGGTAGAGCCCTAGGGTACAATGAGCAGTTCTTC. Its translation: CASSLAGRALGYNEQFF.

This chain joins TRBV6-1 and TRBJ2-5; 8 bases are shared with TRBD2. The CDR3 spans 14 residues. The V segment lost 6 bases and the J segment 1 base; nucleotides outside the gene matches: 4. The germline V gene encodes CDR1 MNHNS and CDR2 SASEGT. In DNA, the CDR3 is TGTGCCAGCAGGGGCGGGGGGTTCCAAGAGACCCAGTACTTC. This gives the protein CASRGGGFQETQYF.

This clonotype has a count of ten or more. V and J are TRBV7-2 and TRBJ2-1; D uncertain. Trimming shortened V by 1 base and J by 5 bases, and 12 bases separated the two germline ends. This CDR3 comprises 15 residues. CDR1 and CDR2 from the germline V gene are SGHTA and FQGNSA. In DNA form, the CDR3 reads TGTGCCAGCAGCTTAGTATGGAGTCCTGACAATGAGCAGTTCTTC. Protein sequence: CASSLVWSPDNEQFF.

CDR3 sequence: CATSRDFPGGGETQYF. The CDR3 DNA sequence: TGTGCCACCAGCAGAGATTTCCCGGGAGGCGGAGAGACCCAGTACTTC. The J gene is TRBJ2-5, the V gene TRBV15; 7 nucleotides line up with TRBD2. The length of the CDR3 is 16 residues. After removal of 0 bases from V and 4 bases from J, the junction contained 8 bases not matched to a gene. Germline CDR1 is LNHNV and CDR2 is YYDKDF (reference sequence).

This clonotype was observed a few times. This chain connects TRBV7-8 to TRBJ2-2, with D possibly matching TRBD2 (6 bases). Germline V CDR1 and CDR2: SGHVS, FQNEAQ. The germline V and J ends were trimmed by 5 bases and 0 bases, with 13 bases remaining between them. This CDR3 contains 16 residues. The CDR3 loop reads CASSRLATPNTGELFF. The DNA of the CDR3 is TGTGCCAGCAGCCGTCTAGCGACTCCGAACACCGGGGAGCTGTTTTTT.

The V gene is TRBV11-2, the J gene TRBJ1-2; tentative D call: TRBD1 (5 bases). This CDR3 is 17 amino acids long. Germline V gives CDR1 SGHAT, CDR2 FQNNGV. Trimming stripped 5 bases from V and 4 bases from J, with 23 bases between. In DNA form, the CDR3 reads TGTGCCAGCAGCCCCGACGTTTTTGGGGGACTCGGCTATGGCTACACCTTC. This gives the protein CASSPDVFGGLGYGYTF.

There are a few counts of this clonotype. The chain joins TRBV5-1 to TRBJ2-5, with a possible D match to TRBD2 (5 bases). Trimming shortened V by 4 bases and J by 2 bases, and 15 bases separated the two germline ends. Germline lookup yields CDR1 SGHRS and CDR2 YFSETQ. This CDR3 is built from 15 residues. The CDR3 reads CASSQRGPNQETQYF. Here the CDR3 DNA reads TGCGCCAGCAGCCAACGAGGGCCGAATCAAGAGACCCAGTACTTC.

This clonotype has just a few counts. The chain links TRBV29-1 to TRBJ2-5; 8 nucleotides line up with TRBD1. Germline loops: CDR1 SQVTM, CDR2 ANQGSEA. The CDR3 length is 13 residues. Trimming took 6 bases from V and 5 from J; bases not matched to a gene: 8. Here the CDR3 reads CSVRQGMGETQYF. Here the CDR3 DNA reads TGCAGCGTCAGACAGGGGATGGGGGAGACCCAGTACTTC.

V gene TRBV20-1 combines with J gene TRBJ2-7, with 8 bases matching TRBD1. The ends lost 6 bases at V and 5 bases at J; junction bases unmatched: 6. CDR3 length equals 12 residues. Germline CDR1 DFQATT, CDR2 SNEGSKA (reference sequence). The chain's CDR3 is CSALDRGHEQYF. CDR3 nucleotide sequence: TGCAGTGCCCTAGACAGGGGCCACGAGCAGTACTTC.

This clonotype was counted many times. This chain's CDR3 is CASSSGLAGYQETQYF. CDR3 nucleotides: TGCGCCAGCAGCTCAGGACTAGCGGGGTACCAAGAGACCCAGTACTTC. The V gene is TRBV5-1, the J gene TRBJ2-5, with 12 bases fitting TRBD2. The V and J ends lost 3 bases and 0 bases, in that order; junction bases with no gene match: 3. The CDR3 sequence is 16 residues long. Germline V gene sequence: CDR1 SGHRS, CDR2 YFSETQ.

The chain uses TRBV28 and TRBJ2-2; TRBD2 matches at 7 bases. The CDR3 sequence is 14 residues long. Trimming took 4 bases from V and 9 from J; bases not matched to a gene: 8. From germline, CDR1 is MDHEN and CDR2 SYDVKM. As DNA, the CDR3 is TGTGCCAGCAGTTCCGGACTAGTGAACCGGGAGCTGTTTTTT. It specifies CASSSGLVNRELFF.

The chain carries TRBV28 and TRBJ2-1; TRBD1 matches 9 bases. The junction had 11 bases not matched to a gene; V was cut back by 5 bases and J by 15 bases. This CDR3 is built from 13 residues. The germline V gene encodes CDR1 MDHEN and CDR2 SYDVKM. CDR3 loop: CASSAPGTGSSFF. CDR3 nucleotides: TGTGCCAGCAGTGCTCCCGGGACAGGGTCTTCGTTCTTC.